This TCR beta chain was recorded in a study of graft-versus-host responses after intestinal transplantation (dated by TCRdb to about 2021). Turning to the overall study: Recipients received multivisceral, liver-intestinal, or isolated intestinal transplants. Every recipient was given anti-thymocyte globulin induction, followed by approximately 3 years of maintenance tacrolimus and steroids. To identify alloreactive clones, pre-transplant mixed lymphocyte reaction products were sequenced and compared with unstimulated pre-transplant donor and recipient T cells. After intestinal transplantation, graft-versus-host and host-versus-graft alloreactive T cell clones were followed in the graft, circulation and bone marrow using bulk TCR-beta CDR3 sequencing. A cohort of more than 20 intestinal transplant recipients, including one retransplant, was enrolled, and 3 patients lacking pretransplant specimens were excluded. Samples from three later patients were sequenced in-house on an Illumina MiSeq with MiXCR processing rather than by the commercial service. Donor T cell macrochimerism was defined as a peak of at least 4% donor T cells among recipient peripheral blood mononuclear cells. The paper's findings and limits, for the study overall: Peak levels of circulating GvH clones were associated with declines in HvG clones early after transplant. GvH clones were found in recipient bone marrow, and some of the GvH clones appeared earlier in ileal mucosa or blood, which is consistent with an intestinal mucosal origin. Conclusions were limited by the relatively low number and heterogeneity of intestinal transplant patients. High GvH to HvG T cell clonal ratios were observed in the allografts of patients with donor T cell macrochimerism.

Details on this clone: This receptor's antigen is unknown. Base qualities are not recorded, but no much larger clone differs from it by a single base.

Blood samples were collected up to 4 times in the first month after transplant and then at least monthly when available. Library creation used the immunoSEQ multiplex PCR assay. For most patients, genomic DNA was subjected to high-throughput TCR-beta CDR3 sequencing by Adaptive Biotechnologies. For the original study's pipeline: Adaptive's ImmunoSEQ software supplied the TCR sequencing data for more than 15 patients, while MiXCR and VDJtools were used to process three other patients. CDR3 nucleotide sequences shared between donor and recipient were removed because the origin of such sequences could not be assigned. Alloreactive clones required at least 2-fold expansion over unstimulated cells and minimum CFSE-low frequency of 0.002% (template counts) or 0.001% (read counts). Clones were considered mappable if detected in sequenced pre-transplant spleen, lymph node, or MLR CFSE-low populations of the donor or recipient. Cumulative frequency of alloreactive clones was calculated as a percentage of all sequences weighted by copy number. TCRdb took over this immuneACCESS table, retaining in-frame rearrangements with V and J assigned. Such tables are incomplete; in checked studies, under half of the missing clones stem from an unresolved V gene, and the remainder is unexplained. D and trimming were read from the DNA, whereas the V and J calls and clone size are those reported in that table. In this sample the table shows about 25,000 clones, roughly 95% of which occur a single time. The leading ten clones occupy about 0.47% of the sample.

The TCR sequence derives from a human patient who received an intestinal transplant, so some T cells may come from the graft donor. Here the sequenced sample was PBMCs, taken 156 days after intestinal transplant.

CDR3 reads: CASSPPVGRDHTQYF. The nucleotides read TGTGCCAGCAGCCCTCCAGTTGGGAGGGACCATACGCAGTATTTT. The chain links TRBV5-8 with TRBJ2-3, with 7 bases in between that match TRBD2. CDR1 and CDR2 were assigned from the germline V gene as SGHTS and YDEGEE. Trimming takes 4 bases off V and 7 bases off J; junction bases not matched to a gene: 12. Including the terminal cysteine and phenylalanine, the CDR3 comprises 15 residues. Left in the record is the CDR3 DNA by itself, 45 bases read in frame from the first base.